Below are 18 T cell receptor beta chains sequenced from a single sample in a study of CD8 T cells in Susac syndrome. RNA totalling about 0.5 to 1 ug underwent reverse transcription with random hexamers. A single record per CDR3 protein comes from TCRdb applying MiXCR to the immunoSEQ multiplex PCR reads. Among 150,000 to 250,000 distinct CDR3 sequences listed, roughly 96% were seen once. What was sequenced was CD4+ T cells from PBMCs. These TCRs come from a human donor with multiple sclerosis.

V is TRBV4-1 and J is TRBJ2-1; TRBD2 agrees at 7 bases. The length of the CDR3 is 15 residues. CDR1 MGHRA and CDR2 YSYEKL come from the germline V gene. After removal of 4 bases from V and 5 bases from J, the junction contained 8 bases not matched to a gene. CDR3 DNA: TGCGCCAGCAGCCCCTATCTAGCGGCCGACAATGAGCAGTTCTTC. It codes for CASSPYLAADNEQFF.

CDR3 loop: CASSRGASQYF. The CDR3 DNA follows: TGTGCCAGCAGCAGAGGGGCCTCGCAGTACTTC. The chain employs TRBV12-3 or TRBV12-4 and TRBJ2-7; D may correspond to TRBD1 or TRBD2 (5 bases each). V lost 6 bases, J lost 9 bases, and 12 bases lay in between. This CDR3 contains 11 residues.

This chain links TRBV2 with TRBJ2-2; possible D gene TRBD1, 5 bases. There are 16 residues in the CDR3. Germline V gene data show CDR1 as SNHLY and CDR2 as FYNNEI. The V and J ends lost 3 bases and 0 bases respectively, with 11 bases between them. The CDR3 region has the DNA TGTGCCAGCAGTGAGGGGCGGATCGCGAACACCGGGGAGCTGTTTTTT. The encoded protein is CASSEGRIANTGELFF.

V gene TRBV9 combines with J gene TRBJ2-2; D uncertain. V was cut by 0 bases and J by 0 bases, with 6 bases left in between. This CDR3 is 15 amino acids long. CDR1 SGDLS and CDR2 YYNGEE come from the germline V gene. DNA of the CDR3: TGTGCCAGCAGCGTAGAGGTAGCGAACACCGGGGAGCTGTTTTTT. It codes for CASSVEVANTGELFF.

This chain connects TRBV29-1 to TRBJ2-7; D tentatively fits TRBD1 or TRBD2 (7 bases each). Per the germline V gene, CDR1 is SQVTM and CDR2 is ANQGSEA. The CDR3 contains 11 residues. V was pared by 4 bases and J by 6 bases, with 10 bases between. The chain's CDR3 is CSVARGGEQYF. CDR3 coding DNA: TGCAGCGTTGCCAGGGGGGGCGAGCAGTACTTC.

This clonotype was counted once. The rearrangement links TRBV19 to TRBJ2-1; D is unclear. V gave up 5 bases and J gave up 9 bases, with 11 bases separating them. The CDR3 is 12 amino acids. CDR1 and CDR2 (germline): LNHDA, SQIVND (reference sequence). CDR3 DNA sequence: TGTGCCAGTAGTCGGTTTGTAAGTGAGCAGTTCTTC. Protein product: CASSRFVSEQFF.

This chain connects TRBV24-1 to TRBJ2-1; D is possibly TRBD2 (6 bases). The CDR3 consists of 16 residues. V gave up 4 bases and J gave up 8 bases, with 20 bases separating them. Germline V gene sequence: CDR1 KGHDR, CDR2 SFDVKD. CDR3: CATSESGLPGGDEQFF. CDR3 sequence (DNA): TGTGCCACCAGTGAGTCGGGACTCCCGGGCGGAGATGAGCAGTTCTTC.

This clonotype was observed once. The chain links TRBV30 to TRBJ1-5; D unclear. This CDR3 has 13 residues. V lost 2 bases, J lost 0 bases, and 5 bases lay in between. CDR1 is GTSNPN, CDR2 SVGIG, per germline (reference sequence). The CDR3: CAWSMDSNQPQHF. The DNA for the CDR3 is TGTGCCTGGAGTATGGATAGCAATCAGCCCCAGCATTTT.

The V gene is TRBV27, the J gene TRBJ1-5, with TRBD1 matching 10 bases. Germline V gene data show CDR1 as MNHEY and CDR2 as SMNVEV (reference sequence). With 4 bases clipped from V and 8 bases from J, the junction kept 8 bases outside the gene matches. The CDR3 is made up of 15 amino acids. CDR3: CASSSKTGGLEPQHF. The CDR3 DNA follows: TGTGCCAGCAGTTCTAAGACAGGGGGCCTTGAGCCCCAGCATTTT.

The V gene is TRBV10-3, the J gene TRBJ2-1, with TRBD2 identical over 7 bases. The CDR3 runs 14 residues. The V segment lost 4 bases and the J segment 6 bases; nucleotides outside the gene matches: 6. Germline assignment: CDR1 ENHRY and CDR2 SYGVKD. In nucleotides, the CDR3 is TGTGCCATCAGTGGAAGGGAGGGAGGCAATGAGCAGTTCTTC. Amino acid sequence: CAISGREGGNEQFF.

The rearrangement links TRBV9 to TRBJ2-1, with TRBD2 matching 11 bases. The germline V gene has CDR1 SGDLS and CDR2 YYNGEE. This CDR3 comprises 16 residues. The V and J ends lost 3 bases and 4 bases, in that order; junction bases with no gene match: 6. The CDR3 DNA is TGTGCCAGCAGCGCTCTAGCGGGGGGTGGATACAATGAGCAGTTCTTC. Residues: CASSALAGGGYNEQFF.

This chain's CDR3 is CASSWRVEQYF. CDR3 coding DNA: TGTGCCAGCAGCTGGCGGGTCGAGCAGTACTTC. The rearrangement uses TRBV7-9 and TRBJ2-7; possibly TRBD2 for D (5 bases). The CDR3 has 11 residues. CDR1 and CDR2 (germline): SEHNR, FQNEAQ (reference sequence). V gave up 4 bases and J gave up 6 bases, with 7 bases separating them.

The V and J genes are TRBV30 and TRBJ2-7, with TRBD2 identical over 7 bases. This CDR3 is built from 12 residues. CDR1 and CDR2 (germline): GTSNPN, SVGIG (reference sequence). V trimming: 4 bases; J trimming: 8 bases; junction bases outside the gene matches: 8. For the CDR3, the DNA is TGTGCCTGGAATCTGGGAGGGCTCCAGCAGTACTTC. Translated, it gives CAWNLGGLQQYF.

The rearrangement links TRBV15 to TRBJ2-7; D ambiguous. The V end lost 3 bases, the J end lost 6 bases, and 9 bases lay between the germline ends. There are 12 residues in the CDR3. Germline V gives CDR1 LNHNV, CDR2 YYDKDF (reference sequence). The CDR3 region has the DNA TGTGCCACCAGCAGGAGAGTTGGCGAGCAGTACTTC. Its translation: CATSRRVGEQYF.

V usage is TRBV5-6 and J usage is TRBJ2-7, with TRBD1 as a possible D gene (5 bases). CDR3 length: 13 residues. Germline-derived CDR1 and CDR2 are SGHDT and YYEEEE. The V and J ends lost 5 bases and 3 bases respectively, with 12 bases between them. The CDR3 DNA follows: TGTGCCAGCAGGTGGGGCAGGAACTACGAGCAGTACTTC. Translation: CASRWGRNYEQYF.

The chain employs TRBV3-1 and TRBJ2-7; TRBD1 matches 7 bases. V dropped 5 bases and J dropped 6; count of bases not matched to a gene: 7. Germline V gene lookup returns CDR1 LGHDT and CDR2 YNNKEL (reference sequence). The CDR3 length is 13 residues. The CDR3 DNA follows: TGTGCCAGCAGCACGCGACAGGGTGGCGAGCAGTACTTC. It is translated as CASSTRQGGEQYF.

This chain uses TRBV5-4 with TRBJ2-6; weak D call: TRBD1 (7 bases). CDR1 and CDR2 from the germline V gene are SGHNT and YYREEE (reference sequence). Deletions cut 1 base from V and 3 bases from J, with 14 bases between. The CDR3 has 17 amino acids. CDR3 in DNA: TGTGCCAGCAGCTTGCGACAGGGAGGCTTTGGGGCCAACGTCCTGACTTTC. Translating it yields CASSLRQGGFGANVLTF.

Here the CDR3 reads CASSSTGTDYGYTF. DNA of the CDR3: TGCGCCAGCAGTTCTACAGGGACAGATTATGGCTACACCTTC. This chain connects TRBV23-1 to TRBJ1-2; TRBD1 matches 7 bases. TRBV23-1 is identified as an open reading frame with a role that is uncertain. The CDR3 runs to 14 residues. With V trimmed by 5 bases and J by 5 bases, 8 bases remained unmatched.